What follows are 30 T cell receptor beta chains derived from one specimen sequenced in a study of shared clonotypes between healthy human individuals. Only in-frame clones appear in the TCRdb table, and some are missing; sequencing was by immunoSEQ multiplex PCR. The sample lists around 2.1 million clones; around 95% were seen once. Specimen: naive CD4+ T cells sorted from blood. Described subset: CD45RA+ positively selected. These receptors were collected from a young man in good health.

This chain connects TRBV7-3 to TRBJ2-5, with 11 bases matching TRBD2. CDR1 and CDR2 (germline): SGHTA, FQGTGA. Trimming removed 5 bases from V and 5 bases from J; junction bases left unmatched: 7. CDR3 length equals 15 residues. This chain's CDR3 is CASSLIAGGLETQYF. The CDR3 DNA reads TGTGCCAGCAGCCTCATAGCGGGGGGGCTCGAGACCCAGTACTTC.

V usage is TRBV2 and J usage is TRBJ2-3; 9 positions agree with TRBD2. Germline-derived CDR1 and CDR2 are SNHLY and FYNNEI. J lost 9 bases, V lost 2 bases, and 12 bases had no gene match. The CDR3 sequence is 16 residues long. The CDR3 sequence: CASSERSGRTSGTQYF. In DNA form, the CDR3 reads TGTGCCAGCAGTGAAAGAAGCGGGAGGACCTCAGGGACGCAGTATTTT.

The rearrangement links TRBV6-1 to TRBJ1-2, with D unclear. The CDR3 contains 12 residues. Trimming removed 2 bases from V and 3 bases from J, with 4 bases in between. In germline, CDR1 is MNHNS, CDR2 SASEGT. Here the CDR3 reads CASSETDYGYTF. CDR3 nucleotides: TGTGCCAGCAGTGAAACAGACTATGGCTACACCTTC.

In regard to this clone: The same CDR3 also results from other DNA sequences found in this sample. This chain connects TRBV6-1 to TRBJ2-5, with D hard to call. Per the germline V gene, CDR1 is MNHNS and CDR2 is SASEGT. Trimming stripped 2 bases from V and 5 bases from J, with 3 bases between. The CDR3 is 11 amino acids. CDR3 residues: CASSERETQYF. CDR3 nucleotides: TGTGCCAGCAGTGAAAGGGAGACCCAGTACTTC.

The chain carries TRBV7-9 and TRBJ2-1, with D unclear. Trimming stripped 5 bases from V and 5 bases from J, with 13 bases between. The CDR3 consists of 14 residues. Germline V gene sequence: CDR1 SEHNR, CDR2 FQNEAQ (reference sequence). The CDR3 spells CASSPRLSDNEQFF. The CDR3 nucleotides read TGTGCCAGCAGCCCCAGGTTATCGGACAATGAGCAGTTCTTC.

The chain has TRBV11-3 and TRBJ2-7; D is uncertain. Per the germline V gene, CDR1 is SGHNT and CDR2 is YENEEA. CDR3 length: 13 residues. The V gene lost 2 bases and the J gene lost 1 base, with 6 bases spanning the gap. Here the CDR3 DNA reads TGTGCCAGCAGCTTACAGGATTCCTACGAGCAGTACTTC. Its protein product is CASSLQDSYEQYF.

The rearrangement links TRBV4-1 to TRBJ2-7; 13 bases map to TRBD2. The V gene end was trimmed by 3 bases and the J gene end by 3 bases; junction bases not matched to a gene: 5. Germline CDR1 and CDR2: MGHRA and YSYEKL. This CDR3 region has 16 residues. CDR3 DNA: TGCGCCAGCAGCCATGGGACTAGCGGGGTGAGCTACGAGCAGTACTTC. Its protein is CASSHGTSGVSYEQYF.

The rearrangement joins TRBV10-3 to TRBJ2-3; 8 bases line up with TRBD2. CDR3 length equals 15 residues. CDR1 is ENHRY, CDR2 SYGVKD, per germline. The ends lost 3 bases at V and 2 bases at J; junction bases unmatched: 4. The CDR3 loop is CAISEGGRNTDTQYF. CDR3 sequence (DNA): TGTGCCATCAGTGAAGGCGGGAGGAACACAGATACGCAGTATTTT.

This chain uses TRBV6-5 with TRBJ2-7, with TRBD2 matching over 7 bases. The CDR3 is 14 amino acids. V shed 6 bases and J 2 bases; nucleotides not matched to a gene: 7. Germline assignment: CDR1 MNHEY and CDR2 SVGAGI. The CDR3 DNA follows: TGTGCCAGCAGATGGGGGGAGGGCCCCTACGAGCAGTACTTC. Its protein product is CASRWGEGPYEQYF.

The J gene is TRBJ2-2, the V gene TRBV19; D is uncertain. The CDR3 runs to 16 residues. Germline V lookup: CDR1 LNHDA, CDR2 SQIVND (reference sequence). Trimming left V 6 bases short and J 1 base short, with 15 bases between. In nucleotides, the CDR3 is TGTGCCAGTAGGCTGACGGGCCTAAGGAACACCGGGGAGCTGTTTTTT. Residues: CASRLTGLRNTGELFF.

CDR3 nucleotides: TGCGCCAGCAGTGACTTACTAGACTACGAGCAGTACTTC. Its protein product is CASSDLLDYEQYF. J is TRBJ2-7 and V is TRBV10-2; D may be TRBD2 (5 bases). The CDR3 contains 13 residues. Germline V gene data show CDR1 as WSHSY and CDR2 as SAAADI. The ends were cut back, 3 bases at V and 3 bases at J, with 9 bases in the middle.

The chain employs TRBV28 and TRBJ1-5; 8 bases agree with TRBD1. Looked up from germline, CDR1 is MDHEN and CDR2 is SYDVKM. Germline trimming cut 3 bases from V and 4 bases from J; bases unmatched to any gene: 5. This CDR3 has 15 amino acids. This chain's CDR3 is CASSFPDRANQPQHF. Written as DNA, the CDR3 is TGTGCCAGCAGTTTCCCGGACAGGGCTAATCAGCCCCAGCATTTT.

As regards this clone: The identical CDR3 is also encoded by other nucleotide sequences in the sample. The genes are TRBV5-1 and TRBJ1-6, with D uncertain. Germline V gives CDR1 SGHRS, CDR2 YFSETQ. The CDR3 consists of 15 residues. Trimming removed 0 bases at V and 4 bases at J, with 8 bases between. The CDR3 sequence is CASSLGPGYNSPLHF. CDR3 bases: TGCGCCAGCAGCTTGGGCCCTGGGTATAATTCACCCCTCCACTTT.

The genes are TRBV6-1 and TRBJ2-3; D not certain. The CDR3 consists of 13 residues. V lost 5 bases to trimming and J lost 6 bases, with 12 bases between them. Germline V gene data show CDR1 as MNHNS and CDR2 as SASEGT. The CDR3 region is CASSPQGADTQYF. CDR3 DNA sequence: TGTGCCAGCAGTCCCCAAGGAGCTGATACGCAGTATTTT.

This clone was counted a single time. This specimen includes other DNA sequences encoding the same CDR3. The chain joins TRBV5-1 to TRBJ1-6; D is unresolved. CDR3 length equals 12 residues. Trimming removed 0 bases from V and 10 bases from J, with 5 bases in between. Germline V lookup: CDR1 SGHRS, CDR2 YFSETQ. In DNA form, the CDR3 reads TGCGCCAGCAGCTTGGCCGACTCACCCCTCCACTTT. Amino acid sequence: CASSLADSPLHF. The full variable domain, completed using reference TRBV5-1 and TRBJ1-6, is KAGVTQTPRYLIKTRGQQVTLSCSPISGHRSVSWYQQTPGQGLQFLFEYFSETQRNKGNFPGRFSGRQFSNSRSEMNVSTLELGDSALYLCASSLADSPLHFGNGTRLTVT.

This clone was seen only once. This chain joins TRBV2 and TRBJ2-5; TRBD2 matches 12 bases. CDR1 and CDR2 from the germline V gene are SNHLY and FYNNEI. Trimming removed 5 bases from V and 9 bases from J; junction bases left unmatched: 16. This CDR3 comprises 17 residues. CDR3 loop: CASSPELLAGGGVSQYF. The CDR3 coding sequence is TGTGCCAGCAGTCCCGAGCTACTAGCGGGAGGCGGAGTTTCCCAGTACTTC.

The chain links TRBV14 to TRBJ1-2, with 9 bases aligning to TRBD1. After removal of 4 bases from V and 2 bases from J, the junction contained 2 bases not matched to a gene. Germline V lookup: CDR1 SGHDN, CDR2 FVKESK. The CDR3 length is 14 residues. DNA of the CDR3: TGTGCCAGCAGCCCAGGGACAGGGAACTATGGCTACACCTTC. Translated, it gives CASSPGTGNYGYTF. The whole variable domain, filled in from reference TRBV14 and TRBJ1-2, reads EAGVTQFPSHSVIEKGQTVTLRCDPISGHDNLYWYRRVMGKEIKFLLHFVKESKQDESGMPNNRFLAERTGGTYSTLKVQPAELEDSGVYFCASSPGTGNYGYTFGSGTRLTVV.

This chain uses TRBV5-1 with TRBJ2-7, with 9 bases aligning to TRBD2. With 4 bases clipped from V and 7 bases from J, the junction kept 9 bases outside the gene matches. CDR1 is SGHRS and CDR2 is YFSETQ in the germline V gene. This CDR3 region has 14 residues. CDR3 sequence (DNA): TGCGCCAGCAGCAGCAGCGGGGGGTCTCCGGAGCAGTACTTC. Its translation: CASSSSGGSPEQYF.

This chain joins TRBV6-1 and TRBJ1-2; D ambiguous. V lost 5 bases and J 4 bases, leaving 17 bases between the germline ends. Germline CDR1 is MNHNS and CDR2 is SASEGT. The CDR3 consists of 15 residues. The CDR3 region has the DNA TGTGCCAGCAGTTCAAATATACCCGGGATCTATGGCTACACCTTC. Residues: CASSSNIPGIYGYTF.

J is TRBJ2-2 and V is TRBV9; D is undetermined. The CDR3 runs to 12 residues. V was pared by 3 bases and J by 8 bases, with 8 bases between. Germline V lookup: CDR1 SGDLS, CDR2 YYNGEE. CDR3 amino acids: CASSGSRGELFF. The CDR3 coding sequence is TGTGCCAGCAGCGGATCCCGTGGGGAGCTGTTTTTT. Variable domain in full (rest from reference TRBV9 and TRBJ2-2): DSGVTQTPKHLITATGQRVTLRCSPRSGDLSVYWYQQSLDQGLQFLIQYYNGEERAKGNILERFSAQQFPDLHSELNLSSLELGDSALYFCASSGSRGELFFGEGSRLTVL.

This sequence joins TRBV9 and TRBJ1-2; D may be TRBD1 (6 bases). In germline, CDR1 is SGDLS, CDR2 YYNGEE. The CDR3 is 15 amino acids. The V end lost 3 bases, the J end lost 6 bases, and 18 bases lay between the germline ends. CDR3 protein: CASSEGGRRTNGYTF. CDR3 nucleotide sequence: TGTGCCAGCAGCGAGGGGGGGCGCAGGACGAATGGCTACACCTTC.

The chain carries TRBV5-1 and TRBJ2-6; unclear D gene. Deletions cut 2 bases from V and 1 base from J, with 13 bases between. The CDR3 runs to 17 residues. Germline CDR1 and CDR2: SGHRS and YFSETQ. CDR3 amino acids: CASSLNPVGSGANVLTF. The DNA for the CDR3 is TGCGCCAGCAGCTTAAACCCGGTGGGGTCTGGGGCCAACGTCCTGACTTTC. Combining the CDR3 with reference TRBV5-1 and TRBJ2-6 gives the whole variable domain KAGVTQTPRYLIKTRGQQVTLSCSPISGHRSVSWYQQTPGQGLQFLFEYFSETQRNKGNFPGRFSGRQFSNSRSEMNVSTLELGDSALYLCASSLNPVGSGANVLTFGAGSRLTVL.

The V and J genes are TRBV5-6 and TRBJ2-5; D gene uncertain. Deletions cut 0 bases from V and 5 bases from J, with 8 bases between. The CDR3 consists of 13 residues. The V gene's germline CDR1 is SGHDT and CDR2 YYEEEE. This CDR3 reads CASSLALGETQYF. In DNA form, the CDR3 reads TGTGCCAGCAGCTTGGCTTTGGGGGAGACCCAGTACTTC.

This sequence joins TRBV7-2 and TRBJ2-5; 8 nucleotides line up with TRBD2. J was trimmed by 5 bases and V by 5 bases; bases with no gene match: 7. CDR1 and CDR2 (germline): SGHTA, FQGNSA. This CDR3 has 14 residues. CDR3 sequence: CASSRSGSRETQYF. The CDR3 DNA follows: TGTGCCAGCAGCCGCAGCGGGAGTAGGGAGACCCAGTACTTC.

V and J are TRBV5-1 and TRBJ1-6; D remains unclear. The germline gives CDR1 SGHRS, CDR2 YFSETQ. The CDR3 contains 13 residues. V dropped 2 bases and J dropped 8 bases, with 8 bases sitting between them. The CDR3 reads CASSLGEDSPLHF. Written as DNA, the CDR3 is TGCGCCAGCAGCTTAGGAGAGGATTCACCCCTCCACTTT.

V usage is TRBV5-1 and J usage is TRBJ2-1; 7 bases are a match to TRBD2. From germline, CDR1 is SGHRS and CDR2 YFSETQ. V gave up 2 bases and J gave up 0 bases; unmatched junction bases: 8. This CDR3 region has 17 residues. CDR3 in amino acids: CASSFSSGQSSYNEQFF. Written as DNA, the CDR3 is TGCGCCAGCAGCTTTTCTAGCGGCCAGAGCTCCTACAATGAGCAGTTCTTC. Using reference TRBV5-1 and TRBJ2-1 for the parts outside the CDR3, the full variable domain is KAGVTQTPRYLIKTRGQQVTLSCSPISGHRSVSWYQQTPGQGLQFLFEYFSETQRNKGNFPGRFSGRQFSNSRSEMNVSTLELGDSALYLCASSFSSGQSSYNEQFFGPGTRLTVL.

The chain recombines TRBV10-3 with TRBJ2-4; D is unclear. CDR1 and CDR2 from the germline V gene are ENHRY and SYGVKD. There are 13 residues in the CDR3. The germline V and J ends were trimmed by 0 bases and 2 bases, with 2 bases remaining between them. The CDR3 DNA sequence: TGTGCCATCAGTGAGTCACCCAAAAACATTCAGTACTTC. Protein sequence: CAISESPKNIQYF.

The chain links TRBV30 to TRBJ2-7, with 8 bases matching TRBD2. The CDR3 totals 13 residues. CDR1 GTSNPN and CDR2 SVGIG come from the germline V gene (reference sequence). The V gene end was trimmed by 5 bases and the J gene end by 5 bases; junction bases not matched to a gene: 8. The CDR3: CAWQSSGRHEQYF. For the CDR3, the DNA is TGTGCCTGGCAATCCAGCGGGAGACACGAGCAGTACTTC.

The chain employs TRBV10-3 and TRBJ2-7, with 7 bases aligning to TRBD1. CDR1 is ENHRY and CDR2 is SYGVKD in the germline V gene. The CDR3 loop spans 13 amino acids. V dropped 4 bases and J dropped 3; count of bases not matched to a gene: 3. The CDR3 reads CAISGGQNYEQYF. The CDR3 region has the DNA TGTGCCATCAGTGGGGGACAGAACTACGAGCAGTACTTC.

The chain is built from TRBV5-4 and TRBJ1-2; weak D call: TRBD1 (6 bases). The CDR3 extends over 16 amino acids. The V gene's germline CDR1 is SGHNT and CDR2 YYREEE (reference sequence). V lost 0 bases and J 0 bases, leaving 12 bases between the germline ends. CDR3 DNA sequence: TGTGCCAGCAGCTTGGCCGATTACAGGGCTAACTATGGCTACACCTTC. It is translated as CASSLADYRANYGYTF. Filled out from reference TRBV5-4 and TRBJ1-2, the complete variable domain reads ETGVTQSPTHLIKTRGQQVTLRCSSQSGHNTVSWYQQALGQGPQFIFQYYREEENGRGNFPPRFSGLQFPNYSSELNVNALELDDSALYLCASSLADYRANYGYTFGSGTRLTVV.